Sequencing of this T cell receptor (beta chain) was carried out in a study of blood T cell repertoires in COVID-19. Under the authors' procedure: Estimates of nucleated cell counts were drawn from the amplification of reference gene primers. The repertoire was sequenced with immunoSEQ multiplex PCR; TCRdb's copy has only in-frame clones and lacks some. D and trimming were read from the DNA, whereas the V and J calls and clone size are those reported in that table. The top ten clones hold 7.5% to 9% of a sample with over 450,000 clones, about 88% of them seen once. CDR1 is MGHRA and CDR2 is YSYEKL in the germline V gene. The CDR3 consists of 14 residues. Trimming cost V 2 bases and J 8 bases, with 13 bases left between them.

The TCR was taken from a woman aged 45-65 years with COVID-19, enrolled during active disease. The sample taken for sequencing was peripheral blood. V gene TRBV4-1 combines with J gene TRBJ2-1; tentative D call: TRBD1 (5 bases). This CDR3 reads CASSQIQGFDEQFF. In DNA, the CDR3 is TGCGCCAGCAGCCAAATCCAGGGTTTTGATGAGCAGTTCTTC.